This T cell receptor (beta chain) was observed in a study of shared clonotypes between healthy human individuals. The overall study: A donor's plate count was three for CD4 naive and three for CD4 memory; CD8 naive had two and CD8 memory one.

CDR1 SGHVS and CDR2 FNYEAQ come from the germline V gene. Trimming left V 5 bases short and J 5 bases short, with 12 bases between. CDR3 length equals 13 residues. The method was immunoSEQ multiplex PCR; TCRdb's version includes in-frame clones alone and lacks a portion of them. This sample carries millions of clones, about 95% of them seen once, and the ten largest clones take approximately 0.13%. The sequenced sample was naive CD4+ T cells sorted from blood. Subset of the sample: CD45RA+ positively selected. The V gene is TRBV7-6, the J gene TRBJ2-5; perhaps TRBD2 as D (5 bases). The receptor's source is a man in his late teens or twenties in good health. CDR3 residues: CASSAGPGETQYF. In nucleotides, the CDR3 is TGTGCCAGCAGCGCGGGCCCTGGGGAGACCCAGTACTTC.